The rows below give T cell receptor beta chains drawn from one sample of a study of blood T cell repertoires in COVID-19. Produced via immunoSEQ multiplex PCR; TCRdb's table is partial and in-frame only. The data show roughly 200,000 clones, under 90% seen once. Sequenced input: peripheral blood. The receptors were gathered from a man aged 60-69 years with acute or convalescent COVID-19. Each CDR3 is given with its conserved first and last residue. The order of the fields is J gene, D gene, V gene, clone size, CDR3 DNA, CDR3 protein. D genes are given only for firm matches. Part of the rows lack a size; the others show once, few, many or a class for expanded clones.

J gene: TRBJ1-1; D gene: .; V gene: TRBV9; clone size: .; CDR3 DNA: TGTGCCAGCAGCGTAGATTCCCTTATGAACACTGAAGCTTTCTTT; CDR3 protein: CASSVDSLMNTEAFF
J gene: TRBJ2-5; D gene: .; V gene: TRBV21-1; clone size: .; CDR3 DNA: TGTGCCAGCAGCAACCAGCGGGAAGAGACCCAGTACTTC; CDR3 protein: CASSNQREETQYF
J gene: TRBJ2-1; D gene: TRBD2; V gene: TRBV5-4; clone size: .; CDR3 DNA: TGTGCCAGCAGCTTTTCAGGACTAGCGGGGGGCCTGACCTACAATGAGCAGTTCTTC; CDR3 protein: CASSFSGLAGGLTYNEQFF
J gene: TRBJ2-4; D gene: TRBD2; V gene: TRBV28; clone size: few; CDR3 DNA: TGTGCCAGCAGGCGGGGGGAAAACATTCAGTACTTC; CDR3 protein: CASRRGENIQYF
J gene: TRBJ1-2; D gene: .; V gene: TRBV9; clone size: .; CDR3 DNA: TGTGCCAGCAGCGTAGGAGGGAGGGGTGGCTACACCTTC; CDR3 protein: CASSVGGRGGYTF
J gene: TRBJ1-5; D gene: .; V gene: TRBV24-1; clone size: .; CDR3 DNA: TGTGCCACCAGTGCAGGGTATGATCAGCCCCAGCATTTT; CDR3 protein: CATSAGYDQPQHF
J gene: TRBJ2-3; D gene: TRBD2; V gene: TRBV3-1/TRBV3-2; clone size: .; CDR3 DNA: TGTGCCAGCAGCCTTCTAGCGGGAAGAGGGTTTACAGATACGCAGTATTTT; CDR3 protein: CASSLLAGRGFTDTQYF
J gene: TRBJ1-5; D gene: .; V gene: TRBV6-5; clone size: few; CDR3 DNA: TGTGCCAGCAGTACAGGGTTGAATCAGCCCCAGCATTTT; CDR3 protein: CASSTGLNQPQHF
J gene: TRBJ1-6; D gene: .; V gene: TRBV20-1; clone size: once; CDR3 DNA: TGCAGTGCCAGACGAATAGAGAACCTCCACTTT; CDR3 protein: CSARRIENLHF
J gene: TRBJ2-3; D gene: .; V gene: TRBV9; clone size: .; CDR3 DNA: TGTGCCAGCAGCCCTACTAGCACAGATACGCAGTATTTT; CDR3 protein: CASSPTSTDTQYF
J gene: TRBJ2-2; D gene: TRBD1; V gene: TRBV2; clone size: .; CDR3 DNA: TGTGCCAGCAGGTACCCGGGACAGGGATCCGGGGAGCTGTTTTTT; CDR3 protein: CASRYPGQGSGELFF
J gene: TRBJ1-5; D gene: .; V gene: TRBV5-1; clone size: many; CDR3 DNA: TGCGCCAGCAGCTTGGTGGGGGGTTCGGATCAGCCCCAGCATTTT; CDR3 protein: CASSLVGGSDQPQHF